This record looks at one TCR beta chain sequence and its context. What it binds is not known. This CDR3 comprises 15 residues. Per the germline V gene, CDR1 is LNHNV and CDR2 is YYDKDF (reference sequence). Deletions cut 1 base from V and 3 bases from J, with 11 bases between. From the 5' RACE reads, TCRdb called clonotypes with MiXCR, one entry per CDR3 protein. This table has 700,000 to 950,000 distinct CDR3 sequences, approximately 13% appearing once. This specimen belongs to a study of identical twins. Points from the study as a whole: Cross-sectional statistics underpinned the conclusions; the same donors were not followed.

These data were also filed under a second study, of yellow fever vaccine responses in identical twins. From that second work: Twins' vaccine T cell responses were reported to seem partly convergent and partly personalized.

The origin of this receptor is a woman younger than 35 in good health. V usage is TRBV15 and J usage is TRBJ2-3, with D perhaps assigned TRBD1 or TRBD2 (6 bases each). Sequenced sample: PBMCs. CDR3 nucleotide sequence: TGTGCCACCAGCAGAGTGGAGGGGGGAACAGATACGCAGTATTTT. Protein sequence: CATSRVEGGTDTQYF.